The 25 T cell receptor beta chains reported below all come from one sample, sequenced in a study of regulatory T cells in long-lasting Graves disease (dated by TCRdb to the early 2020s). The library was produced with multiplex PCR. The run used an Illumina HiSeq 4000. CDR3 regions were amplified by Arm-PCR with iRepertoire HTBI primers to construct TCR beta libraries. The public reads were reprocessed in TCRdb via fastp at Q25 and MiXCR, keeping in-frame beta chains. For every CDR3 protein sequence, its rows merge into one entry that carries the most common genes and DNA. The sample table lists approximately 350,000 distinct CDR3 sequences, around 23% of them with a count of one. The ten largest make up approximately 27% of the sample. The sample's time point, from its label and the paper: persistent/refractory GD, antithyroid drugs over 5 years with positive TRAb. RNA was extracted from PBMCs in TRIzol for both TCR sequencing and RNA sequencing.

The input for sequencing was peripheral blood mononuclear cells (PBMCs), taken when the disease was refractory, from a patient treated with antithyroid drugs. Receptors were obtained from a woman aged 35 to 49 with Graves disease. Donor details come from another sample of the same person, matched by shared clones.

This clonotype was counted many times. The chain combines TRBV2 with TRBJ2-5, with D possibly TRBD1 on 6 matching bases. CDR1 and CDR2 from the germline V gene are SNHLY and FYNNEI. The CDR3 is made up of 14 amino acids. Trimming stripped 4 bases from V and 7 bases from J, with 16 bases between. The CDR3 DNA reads TGTGCCAGCAGTGGACAGGTTGGGTCGGGGACCCAGTACTTC. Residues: CASSGQVGSGTQYF.

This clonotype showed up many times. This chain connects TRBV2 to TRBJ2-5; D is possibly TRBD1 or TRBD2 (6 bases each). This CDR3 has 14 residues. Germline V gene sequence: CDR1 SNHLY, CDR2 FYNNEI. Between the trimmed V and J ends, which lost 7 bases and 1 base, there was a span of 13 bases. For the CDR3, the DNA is TGTGCCAGCATCCGGGGGCATTCCCAAGAGACCCAGTACTTC. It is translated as CASIRGHSQETQYF.

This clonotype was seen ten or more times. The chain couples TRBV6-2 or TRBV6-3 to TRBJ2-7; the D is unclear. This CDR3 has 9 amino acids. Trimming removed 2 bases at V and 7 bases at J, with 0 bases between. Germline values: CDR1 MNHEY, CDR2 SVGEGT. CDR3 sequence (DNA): TGTGCCAGCAGTTACGAGCAGTACTTC. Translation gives CASSYEQYF.

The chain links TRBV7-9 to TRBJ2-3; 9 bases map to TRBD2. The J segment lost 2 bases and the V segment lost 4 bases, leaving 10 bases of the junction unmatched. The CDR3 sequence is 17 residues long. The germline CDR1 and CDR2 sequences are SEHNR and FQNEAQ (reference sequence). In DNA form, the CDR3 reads TGTGCCAGCAGCTCACCCGGGGAGCGGGAGGTCACAGATACGCAGTATTTT. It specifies CASSSPGEREVTDTQYF.

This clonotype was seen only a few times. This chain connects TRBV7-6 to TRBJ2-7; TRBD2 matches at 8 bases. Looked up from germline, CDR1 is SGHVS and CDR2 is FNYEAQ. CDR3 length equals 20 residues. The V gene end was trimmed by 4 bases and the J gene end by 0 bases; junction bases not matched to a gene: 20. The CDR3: CASSSVLAGVSPRSSYEQYF. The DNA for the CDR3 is TGTGCCAGCAGCTCAGTGCTAGCGGGTGTATCCCCGAGAAGCTCCTACGAGCAGTACTTC.

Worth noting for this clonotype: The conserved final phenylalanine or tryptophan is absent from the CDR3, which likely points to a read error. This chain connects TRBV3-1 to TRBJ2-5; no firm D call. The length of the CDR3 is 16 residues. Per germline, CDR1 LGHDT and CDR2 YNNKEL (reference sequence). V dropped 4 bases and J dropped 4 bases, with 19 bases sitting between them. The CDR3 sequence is CASSRSPGAGRETQYL. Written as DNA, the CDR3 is TGTGCCAGCAGCCGCTCCCCGGGCGCCGGGCGAGAGACCCAGTACCTC.

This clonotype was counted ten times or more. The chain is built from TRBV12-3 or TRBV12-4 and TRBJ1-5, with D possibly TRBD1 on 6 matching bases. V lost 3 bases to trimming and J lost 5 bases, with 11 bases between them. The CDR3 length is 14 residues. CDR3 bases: TGTGCCAGCAGTTTTACAGGGTTTGATCAGCCCCAGCATTTT. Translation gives CASSFTGFDQPQHF.

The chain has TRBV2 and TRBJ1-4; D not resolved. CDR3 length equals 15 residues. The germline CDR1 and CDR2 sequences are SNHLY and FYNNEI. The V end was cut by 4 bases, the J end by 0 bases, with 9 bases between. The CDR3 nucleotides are TGTGCCAGCAGTGCGGACGGCGCAACTAATGAAAAACTGTTTTTT. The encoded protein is CASSADGATNEKLFF.

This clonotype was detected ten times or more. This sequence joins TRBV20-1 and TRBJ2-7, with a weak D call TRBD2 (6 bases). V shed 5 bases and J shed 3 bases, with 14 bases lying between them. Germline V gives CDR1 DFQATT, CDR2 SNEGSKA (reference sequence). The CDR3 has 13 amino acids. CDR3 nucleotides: TGCAGTGCTTCCGGGAGCCTAGACTACGAGCAGTACTTC. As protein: CSASGSLDYEQYF.

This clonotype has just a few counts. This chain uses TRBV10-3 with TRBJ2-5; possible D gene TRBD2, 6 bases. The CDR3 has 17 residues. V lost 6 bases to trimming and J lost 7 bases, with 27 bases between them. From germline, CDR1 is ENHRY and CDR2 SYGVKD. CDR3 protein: CAISENPRVDLGGTQYF. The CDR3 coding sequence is TGTGCCATCAGCGAAAACCCCAGGGTCGATTTGGGGGGGACCCAGTACTTC.

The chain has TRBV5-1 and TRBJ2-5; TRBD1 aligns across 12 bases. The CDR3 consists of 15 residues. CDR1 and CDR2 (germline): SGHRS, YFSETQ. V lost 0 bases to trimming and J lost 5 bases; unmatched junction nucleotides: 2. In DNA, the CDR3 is TGCGCCAGCAGCTTGGAGGGGACAGGGGGCGAGACCCAGTACTTC. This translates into CASSLEGTGGETQYF.

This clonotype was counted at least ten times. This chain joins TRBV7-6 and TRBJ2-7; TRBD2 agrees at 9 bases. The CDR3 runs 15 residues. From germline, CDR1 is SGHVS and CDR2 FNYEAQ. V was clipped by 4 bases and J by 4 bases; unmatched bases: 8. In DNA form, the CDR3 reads TGTGCCAGCAGCTATTTAGCGGGAGCTGGTTACGAGCAGTACTTC. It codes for CASSYLAGAGYEQYF.

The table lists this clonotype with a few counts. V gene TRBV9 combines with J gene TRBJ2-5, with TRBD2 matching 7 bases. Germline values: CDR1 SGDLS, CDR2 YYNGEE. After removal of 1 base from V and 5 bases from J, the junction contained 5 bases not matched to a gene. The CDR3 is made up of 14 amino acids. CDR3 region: CASSVRGREETQYF. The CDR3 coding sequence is TGTGCCAGCAGCGTAAGAGGGAGGGAGGAGACCCAGTACTTC.

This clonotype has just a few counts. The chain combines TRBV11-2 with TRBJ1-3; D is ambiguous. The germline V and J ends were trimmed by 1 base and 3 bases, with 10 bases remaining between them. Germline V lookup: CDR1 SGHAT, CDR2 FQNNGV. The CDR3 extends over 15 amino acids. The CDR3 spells CASSLGRGFGNTIYF. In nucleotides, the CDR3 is TGTGCCAGCAGCTTAGGACGTGGGTTTGGAAACACCATATATTTT.

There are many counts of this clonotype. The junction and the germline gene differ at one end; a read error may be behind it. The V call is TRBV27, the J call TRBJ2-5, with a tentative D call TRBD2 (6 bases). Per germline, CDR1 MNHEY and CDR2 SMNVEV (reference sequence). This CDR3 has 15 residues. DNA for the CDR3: TGTACCAGCAGTCCGGGACTCCACCCTCAAGAGACCCAGTACTTC. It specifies CTSSPGLHPQETQYF.

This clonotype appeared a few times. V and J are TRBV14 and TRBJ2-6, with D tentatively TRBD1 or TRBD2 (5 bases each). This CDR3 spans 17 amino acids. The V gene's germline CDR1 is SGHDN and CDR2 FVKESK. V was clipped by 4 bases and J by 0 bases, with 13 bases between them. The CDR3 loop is CASSRLRGASGANVLTF. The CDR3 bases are TGTGCCAGCAGCCGTTTGAGGGGAGCCTCTGGGGCCAACGTCCTGACTTTC.

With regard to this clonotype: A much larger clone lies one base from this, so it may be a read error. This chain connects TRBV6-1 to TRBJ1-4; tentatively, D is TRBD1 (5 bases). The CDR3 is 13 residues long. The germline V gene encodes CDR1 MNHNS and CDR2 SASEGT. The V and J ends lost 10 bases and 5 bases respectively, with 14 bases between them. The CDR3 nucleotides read TGTGCCACTTCCGGGGCAGGGAATGAAAAACTGTTTTTT. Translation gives CATSGAGNEKLFF.

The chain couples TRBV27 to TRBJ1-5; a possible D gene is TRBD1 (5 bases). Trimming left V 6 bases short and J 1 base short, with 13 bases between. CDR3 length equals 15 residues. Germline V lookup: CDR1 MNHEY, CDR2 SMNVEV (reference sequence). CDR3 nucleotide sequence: TGTGCCAGCAGCCAGTGGGGGGACAGCAATCAGCCCCAGCATTTT. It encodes CASSQWGDSNQPQHF.

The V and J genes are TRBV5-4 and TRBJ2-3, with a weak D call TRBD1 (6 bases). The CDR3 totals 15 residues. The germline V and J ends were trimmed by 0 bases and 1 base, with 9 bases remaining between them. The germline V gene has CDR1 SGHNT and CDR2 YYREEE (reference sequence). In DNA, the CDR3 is TGTGCCAGCAGCTTGGAGTGGGGGCGCACAGATACGCAGTATTTT. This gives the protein CASSLEWGRTDTQYF.

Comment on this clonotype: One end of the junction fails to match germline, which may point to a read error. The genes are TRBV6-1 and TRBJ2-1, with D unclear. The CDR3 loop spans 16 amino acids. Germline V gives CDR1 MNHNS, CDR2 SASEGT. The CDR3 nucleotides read TGTGCCATCAGTGATAGTAGCTTCATGTCCTACAATGAGCAGTTCTTC. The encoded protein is CAISDSSFMSYNEQFF.

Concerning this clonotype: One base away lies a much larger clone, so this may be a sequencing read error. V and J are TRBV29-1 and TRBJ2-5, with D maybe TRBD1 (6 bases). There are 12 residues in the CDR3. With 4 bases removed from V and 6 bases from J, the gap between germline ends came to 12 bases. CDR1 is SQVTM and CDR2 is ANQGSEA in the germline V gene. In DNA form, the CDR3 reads TGCAGCGTTGTGGGACAACTTCAGACCCAGTACTTC. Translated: CSVVGQLQTQYF. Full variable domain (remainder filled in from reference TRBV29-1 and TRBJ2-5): SAVISQKPSRDICQRGTSLTIQCQVDSQVTMMFWYRQQPGQSLTLIATANQGSEATYESGFVIDKFPISRPNLTFSTLTVSNMSPEDSSIYLCSVVGQLQTQYFGPGTRLLVL.

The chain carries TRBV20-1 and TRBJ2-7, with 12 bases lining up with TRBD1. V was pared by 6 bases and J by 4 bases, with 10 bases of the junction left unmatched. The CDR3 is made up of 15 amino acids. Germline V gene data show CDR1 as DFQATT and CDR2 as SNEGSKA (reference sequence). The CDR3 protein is CSANDRDRGRYEQYF. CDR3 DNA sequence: TGCAGTGCCAACGACCGGGACAGGGGGCGTTACGAGCAGTACTTC.

The CDR3 DNA reads as TGCGCCAGCAGCTTGGCGGGAGGACACTACGAGCAGTACTTC. Encoded protein: CASSLAGGHYEQYF. The rearrangement joins TRBV5-1 to TRBJ2-7, with TRBD2 identical over 7 bases. V shed 0 bases and J 3 bases; nucleotides not matched to a gene: 3. This CDR3 has 14 residues. Looked up from germline, CDR1 is SGHRS and CDR2 is YFSETQ.

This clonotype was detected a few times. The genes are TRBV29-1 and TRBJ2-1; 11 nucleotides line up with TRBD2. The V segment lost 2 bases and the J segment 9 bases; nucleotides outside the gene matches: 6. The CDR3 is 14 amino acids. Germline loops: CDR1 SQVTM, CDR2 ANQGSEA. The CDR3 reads CSVERGTSGLEQFF. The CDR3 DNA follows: TGCAGCGTTGAACGGGGGACTAGCGGTCTTGAGCAGTTCTTC.

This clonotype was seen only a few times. The CDR3 spells CSARFSSWGDYGYTF. For the CDR3, the DNA is TGCAGTGCTAGATTTTCGTCCTGGGGCGACTATGGCTACACCTTC. The chain combines TRBV20-1 with TRBJ1-2, with D tentatively TRBD1 (5 bases). V shed 2 bases and J shed 3 bases, with 16 bases lying between them. The germline V gene encodes CDR1 DFQATT and CDR2 SNEGSKA (reference sequence). The CDR3 consists of 15 residues.